The 10 T cell receptor beta chains below all came from one sample that was sequenced in a study of beta chain features in type 1 diabetes (dated by TCRdb to the late 2010s). What the study reported, not specific to this receptor: Type 1 diabetes patients showed a moderate but significant shortening of TCRB CDR3 length in all four CD4+ subsets.

Antigens of these TCRs are unknown. The method was the immunoSEQ multiplex PCR assay. The entire amount of isolated RNA was reverse transcribed using the High Capacity cDNA Reverse Transcription Kit, so the sequenced TCRB transcripts were expressed ones. TCRdb limited this immuneACCESS table to in-frame rearrangements with V and J called. A share of clones is missing; checked studies link under half to unresolved V genes, and the rest is unexplained. This sample is represented by approximately 240,000 clones; 15% to 20% of them were singletons. Together, the top ten hold approximately 0.081% of the sample. The sequencing sample was made of naive CD4+ T cells from blood. In light of the paper, this sample's cell subset or site label describes: true naive CD4+ T cells. The source is a man under 40 with type 1 diabetes.

The gene calls are TRBV7-9 and TRBJ1-2; D gene unclear. CDR1 is SEHNR and CDR2 is FQNEAQ in the germline V gene (reference sequence). V was trimmed by 3 bases and J by 4 bases, leaving 12 bases between them. There are 14 residues in the CDR3. This CDR3 reads CASSLIEQLYGYTF. As DNA, the CDR3 is TGTGCCAGCAGCTTGATTGAACAGCTCTATGGCTACACCTTC.

The V and J genes are TRBV5-1 and TRBJ2-7, with 12 bases identical to TRBD2. There are 16 residues in the CDR3. Germline V gene lookup returns CDR1 SGHRS and CDR2 YFSETQ. J was trimmed by 4 bases and V by 0 bases; bases with no gene match: 5. CDR3 protein: CASSLDGTSGRYEQYF. In DNA, the CDR3 is TGCGCCAGCAGCTTGGACGGGACTAGCGGGCGATACGAGCAGTACTTC.

The rearrangement uses TRBV29-1 and TRBJ2-1, with 12 positions matching TRBD1. Germline V lookup: CDR1 SQVTM, CDR2 ANQGSEA. V dropped 7 bases and J dropped 8; count of bases not matched to a gene: 3. The CDR3 contains 12 residues. As DNA, the CDR3 is TGCAGCGGGGGACAGGGGGCGGATGAGCAGTTCTTC. This gives the protein CSGGQGADEQFF.

This clone was observed a handful of times. V gene TRBV4-2 combines with J gene TRBJ2-1, with 11 nucleotides matching TRBD2. The CDR3 length is 16 residues. Germline loops: CDR1 LGHNA, CDR2 YNFKEQ. J lost 5 bases, V lost 3 bases, and 6 bases had no gene match. CDR3 in DNA: TGTGCCAGCAGCCACCACACTAGCGGGGGAAACAATGAGCAGTTCTTC. As protein: CASSHHTSGGNNEQFF.

This rearrangement joins TRBV12-5 to TRBJ2-1; D is perhaps TRBD2 (6 bases). Trimming cost V 5 bases and J 6 bases, with 11 bases left between them. The CDR3 totals 13 residues. Germline V gene data show CDR1 as LGHNT and CDR2 as FRNRAP. CDR3 in amino acids: CASGAGLANEQFF. The CDR3 region has the DNA TGTGCTAGTGGTGCGGGACTGGCCAATGAGCAGTTCTTC.

In the case of this clone: This CDR3 is also generated by other DNA sequences in the sample. The chain joins TRBV7-9 to TRBJ2-1; D not resolved. From germline, CDR1 is SEHNR and CDR2 FQNEAQ (reference sequence). Trimming shortened V by 5 bases and J by 0 bases, and 8 bases separated the two germline ends. The length of the CDR3 is 14 residues. The CDR3 is CASSPSGSYNEQFF. CDR3 DNA sequence: TGTGCCAGCAGCCCGAGTGGCTCCTACAATGAGCAGTTCTTC. Combining the CDR3 with reference TRBV7-9 and TRBJ2-1 gives the whole variable domain DTGVSQNPRHKITKRGQNVTFRCDPISEHNRLYWYRQTLGQGPEFLTYFQNEAQLEKSRLLSDRFSAERPKGSFSTLEIQRTEQGDSAMYLCASSPSGSYNEQFFGPGTRLTVL.

This clone was found a few times. This chain joins TRBV25-1 and TRBJ1-1; D is unresolved. The CDR3 runs 13 residues. V gave up 7 bases and J gave up 3 bases, with 12 bases separating them. Germline values: CDR1 MGHDK, CDR2 SYGVNS. The CDR3 here is CASKRAWDTEAFF. CDR3 coding DNA: TGTGCCAGCAAACGAGCTTGGGACACTGAAGCTTTCTTT.

The chain uses TRBV21-1 and TRBJ2-5. TRBV21-1 is termed a pseudogene. The CDR3 extends over 15 amino acids. CDR3 coding DNA: TGTGCCAGCAGCCGGGACGAGCGCCCCGCCGAGACCCAGTACTTC. Its translation: CASSRDERPAETQYF.

About this clone: The identical CDR3 is also encoded by other nucleotide sequences in the sample. This chain joins TRBV9 and TRBJ2-7; TRBD2 matches 8 bases. Trimming removed 0 bases from V and 3 bases from J; junction bases left unmatched: 5. From germline, CDR1 is SGDLS and CDR2 YYNGEE. CDR3 length: 15 amino acids. The CDR3 DNA sequence: TGTGCCAGCAGCGTAGGCCTAGCGGGCAACTACGAGCAGTACTTC. Residues: CASSVGLAGNYEQYF.

The rearrangement links TRBV27 to TRBJ2-1; D is undetermined. Trimming removed 6 bases from V and 8 bases from J, with 14 bases in between. Germline CDR1 and CDR2: MNHEY and SMNVEV (reference sequence). This CDR3 has 13 amino acids. CDR3 sequence: CASRPSIAHEQFF. Here the CDR3 DNA reads TGTGCCAGCAGGCCCAGCATAGCACATGAGCAGTTCTTC.